This TCR beta chain was documented in a study of OX40 agonist ivuxolimab in advanced cancers. The repertoire was sequenced with immunoSEQ multiplex PCR; TCRdb's copy has only in-frame clones and lacks some. The table records more than 45,000 clones, roughly 86% of them present only once. V was shortened by 2 bases and J by 5 bases, with 15 bases between the two germline ends. The CDR3 runs to 15 residues. CDR1 MNHEY and CDR2 SVGAGI come from the germline V gene. The chain links TRBV6-5 to TRBJ1-1, with TRBD1 as a possible D gene (6 bases). The sample here was CD4+ or CD8+ T cells sorted from blood, taken in a trial of the OX40 agonist ivuxolimab. This receptor was obtained from an adult with an advanced solid tumor such as melanoma, head and neck, liver or kidney cancer. CDR3: CASSYVAGAGTEAFF. The CDR3 DNA is TGTGCCAGCAGTTACGTAGCAGGGGCTGGGACTGAAGCTTTCTTT.